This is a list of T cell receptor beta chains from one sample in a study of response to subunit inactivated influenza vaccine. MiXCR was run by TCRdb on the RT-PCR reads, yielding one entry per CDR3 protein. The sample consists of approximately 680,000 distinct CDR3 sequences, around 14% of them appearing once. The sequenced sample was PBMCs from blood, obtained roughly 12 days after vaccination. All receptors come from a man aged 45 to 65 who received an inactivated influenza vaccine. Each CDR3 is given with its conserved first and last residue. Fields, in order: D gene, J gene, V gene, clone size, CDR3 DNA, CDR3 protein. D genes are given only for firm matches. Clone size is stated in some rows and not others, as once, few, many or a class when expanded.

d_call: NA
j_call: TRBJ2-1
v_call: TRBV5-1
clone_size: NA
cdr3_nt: TGCGCCAGCAGCTCCGTCGGCCAGGCCTTGGGGGAGCAGTTCTTC
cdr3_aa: CASSSVGQALGEQFF

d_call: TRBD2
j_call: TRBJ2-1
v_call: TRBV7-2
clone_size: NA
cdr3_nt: TGTGCCAGCAGCGGGACTAGCGGGATTTACAATGAGCAGTTCTTC
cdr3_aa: CASSGTSGIYNEQFF

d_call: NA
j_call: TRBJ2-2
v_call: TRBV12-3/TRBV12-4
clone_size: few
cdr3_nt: TGTGCCAGCAGTTCGCAAGGGTTAAACACCGGGGAGCTGTTTTTT
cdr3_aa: CASSSQGLNTGELFF

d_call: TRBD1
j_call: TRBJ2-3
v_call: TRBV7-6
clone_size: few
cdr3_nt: TGTGCCAGCAGCCCTCAGACAGGGCGCACAGATACGCAGTATTTT
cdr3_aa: CASSPQTGRTDTQYF

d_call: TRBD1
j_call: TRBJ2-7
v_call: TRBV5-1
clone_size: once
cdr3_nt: TGCGCCAGCAGCCAGGGGGACAGGGGACCCTACGAGCAGTACTTC
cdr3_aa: CASSQGDRGPYEQYF

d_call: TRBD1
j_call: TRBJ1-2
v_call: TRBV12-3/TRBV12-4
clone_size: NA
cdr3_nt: TGTGGCAGCAGCAGACCCGGGACAGGTTATGGCTACACCTTC
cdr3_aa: CGSSRPGTGYGYTF

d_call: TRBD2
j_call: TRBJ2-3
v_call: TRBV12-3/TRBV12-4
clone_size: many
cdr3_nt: TGTGCCAGCAGTTTAGCGATTTGGGGGGGGGGCACAGATACGCAGTATTTT
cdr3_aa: CASSLAIWGGGTDTQYF

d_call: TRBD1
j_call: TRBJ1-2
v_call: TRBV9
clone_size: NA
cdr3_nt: TGTGCCAGCAGCGGACCCGGGACAGGTGGCGGCTACACCTTC
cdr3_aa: CASSGPGTGGGYTF

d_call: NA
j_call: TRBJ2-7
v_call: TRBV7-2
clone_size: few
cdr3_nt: TGTGCCAGCAGCTGGGACAACAGTTACGAGCAGTACTTC
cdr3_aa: CASSWDNSYEQYF

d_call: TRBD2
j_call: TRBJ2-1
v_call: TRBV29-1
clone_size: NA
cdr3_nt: TGCAGCGTTTTAGCGGGGGGATCCTCCTACAATGAGCAGTTCTTC
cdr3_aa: CSVLAGGSSYNEQFF

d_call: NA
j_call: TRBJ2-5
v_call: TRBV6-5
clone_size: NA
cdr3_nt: TGTGCCAGCAGTTACTCCGGGGGCTCGAAGACCCAGTACTTC
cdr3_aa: CASSYSGGSKTQYF

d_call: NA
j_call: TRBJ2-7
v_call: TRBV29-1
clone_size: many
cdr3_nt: TGCAGCGTGGCTCAGGATTCCTACGAGCAGTACTTC
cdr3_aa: CSVAQDSYEQYF

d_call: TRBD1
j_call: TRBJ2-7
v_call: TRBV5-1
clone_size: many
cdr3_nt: TGCGCCAGCAGCTTGGTTGGACAGGGGACCTACGAGCAGTACTTC
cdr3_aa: CASSLVGQGTYEQYF

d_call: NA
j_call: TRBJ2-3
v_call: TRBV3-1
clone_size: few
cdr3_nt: TGTGCCAGCAGCCAAGTAAGTCCGGACACAGATACGCAGTATTTT
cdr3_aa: CASSQVSPDTDTQYF

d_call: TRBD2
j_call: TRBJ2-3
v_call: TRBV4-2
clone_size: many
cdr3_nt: TGTGCCAGCAGCCAAGTCGGTACTAGCGGGAGTTCTACGGCAGATACGCAGTATTTT
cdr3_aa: CASSQVGTSGSSTADTQYF

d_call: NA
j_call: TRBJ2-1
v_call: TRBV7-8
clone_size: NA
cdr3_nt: TGTGCCAGCAGCTCCGAGGCTTCATACTACAATGAGCAGTTCTTC
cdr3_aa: CASSSEASYYNEQFF

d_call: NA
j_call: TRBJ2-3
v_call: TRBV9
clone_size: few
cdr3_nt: TGTGCCAGCAGCGCGGAAACAGATACGCAGTATTTT
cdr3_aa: CASSAETDTQYF

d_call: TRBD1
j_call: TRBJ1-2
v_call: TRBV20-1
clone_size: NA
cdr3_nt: TGCAGTGCCCGGGGACAGGGCCCGAATTACTATGGCTACACCTTC
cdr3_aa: CSARGQGPNYYGYTF

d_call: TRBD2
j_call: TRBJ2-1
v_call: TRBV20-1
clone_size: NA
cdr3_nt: TGCAGTTCTCCGGGGACTAGCGGGAACAATGAGCAGTTCTTC
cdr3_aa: CSSPGTSGNNEQFF

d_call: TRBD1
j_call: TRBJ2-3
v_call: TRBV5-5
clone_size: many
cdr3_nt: TGTGCCAGCAGCTTACGGGACAGTGGCACAGATACGCAGTATTTT
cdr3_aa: CASSLRDSGTDTQYF

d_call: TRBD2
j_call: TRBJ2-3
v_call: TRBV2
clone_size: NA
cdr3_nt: TGTGCCAGCAGTAATCGGGCTAGCGGGTGGAGCACAGATACGCAGTATTTT
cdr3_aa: CASSNRASGWSTDTQYF

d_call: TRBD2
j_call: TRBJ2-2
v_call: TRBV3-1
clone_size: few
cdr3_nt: TGTGCCAGCAGCCGTCGGGAGGAGGCCGGGGAGCTGTTTTTT
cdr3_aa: CASSRREEAGELFF

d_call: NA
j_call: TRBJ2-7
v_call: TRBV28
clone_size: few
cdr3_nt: NA
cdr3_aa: CASSLFLSTPRYEQYF

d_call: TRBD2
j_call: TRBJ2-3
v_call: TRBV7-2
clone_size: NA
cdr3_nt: TGTGCCAGCAGCTTACAGGCGGGGGGGAGGACAGATACGCAGTATTTT
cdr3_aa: CASSLQAGGRTDTQYF

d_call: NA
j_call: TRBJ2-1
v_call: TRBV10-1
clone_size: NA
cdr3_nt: TGCGCCAGCAGTGAGAACACTCACAATGAGCAGTTCTTC
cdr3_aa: CASSENTHNEQFF

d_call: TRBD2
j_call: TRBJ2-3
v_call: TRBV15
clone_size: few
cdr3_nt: TGTGCCACCAGCCGTACCCCTAGCGGGGGCTACACAGATACGCAGTATTTT
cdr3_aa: CATSRTPSGGYTDTQYF

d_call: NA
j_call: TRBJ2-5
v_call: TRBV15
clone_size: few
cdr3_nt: TGTGCCACGGGATCCGGGGAGAGCGGGGAGACCCAGTACTTC
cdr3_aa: CATGSGESGETQYF

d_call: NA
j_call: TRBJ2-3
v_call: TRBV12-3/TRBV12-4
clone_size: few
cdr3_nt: TGTGCCAGCAGTATAGCAAGCGGAAGCACAGATACGCAGTATTTT
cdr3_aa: CASSIASGSTDTQYF

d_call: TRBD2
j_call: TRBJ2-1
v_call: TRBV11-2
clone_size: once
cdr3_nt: TGTGCCAGCAGGGGTCAGGCGGGGGGTGAGCAGTTCTTC
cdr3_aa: CASRGQAGGEQFF

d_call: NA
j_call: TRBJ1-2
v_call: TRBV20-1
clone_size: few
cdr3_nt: TGCAGTGCTAGAGATCCGAAAGCTAACTATGGCTACACCTTC
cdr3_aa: CSARDPKANYGYTF

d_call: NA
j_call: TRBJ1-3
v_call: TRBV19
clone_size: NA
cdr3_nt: TGTGCCAGTAGTATAGAAACGAGCTCTGGAAACACCATATATTTT
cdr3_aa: CASSIETSSGNTIYF

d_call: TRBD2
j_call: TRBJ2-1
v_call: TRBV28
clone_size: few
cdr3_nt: TGTGCCAGCAGCGAGACTAGCGGGGACTCCTACAATGAGCAGTTCTTC
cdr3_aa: CASSETSGDSYNEQFF